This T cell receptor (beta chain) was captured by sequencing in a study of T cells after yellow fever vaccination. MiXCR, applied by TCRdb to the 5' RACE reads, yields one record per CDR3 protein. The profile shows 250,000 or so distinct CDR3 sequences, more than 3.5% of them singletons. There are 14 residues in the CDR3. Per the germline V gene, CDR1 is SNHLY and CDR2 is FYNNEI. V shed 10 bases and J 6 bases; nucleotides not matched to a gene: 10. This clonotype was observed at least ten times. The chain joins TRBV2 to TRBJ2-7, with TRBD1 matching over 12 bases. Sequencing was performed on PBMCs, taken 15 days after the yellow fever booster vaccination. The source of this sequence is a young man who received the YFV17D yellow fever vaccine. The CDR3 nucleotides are TGTGCCACTTCAGAGGGACAGGGGGCGAGCGAGCAGTACTTC. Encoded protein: CATSEGQGASEQYF.